This T cell receptor (beta chain) is from a study of blood T cell repertoires in COVID-19. Trimming at V came to 1 base and at J to 6 bases, leaving 1 base not matched to a gene. This CDR3 is built from 14 residues. The V gene's germline CDR1 is SGHRS and CDR2 YFSETQ. Sequenced by immunoSEQ multiplex PCR; TCRdb stores in-frame clones only, minus some. The repertoire includes over 70,000 clones, 75% to 85% of them detected once, and 15% to 20% sits in the top ten. This rearrangement joins TRBV5-1 to TRBJ2-3; 11 nucleotides match TRBD2. The TCR comes from a woman older than 75 with acute or convalescent COVID-19. The sample taken for sequencing was peripheral blood. The CDR3 loop reads CASSLPSGGDTQYF. Here the CDR3 DNA reads TGCGCCAGCAGCTTGCCTAGCGGGGGGGATACGCAGTATTTT. Combining the CDR3 with reference TRBV5-1 and TRBJ2-3 gives the whole variable domain KAGVTQTPRYLIKTRGQQVTLSCSPISGHRSVSWYQQTPGQGLQFLFEYFSETQRNKGNFPGRFSGRQFSNSRSEMNVSTLELGDSALYLCASSLPSGGDTQYFGPGTRLTVL.